This record looks at one T cell receptor (beta chain) sequence and its context. Antigen: not known. CDR3 length: 13 residues. Germline V lookup: CDR1 GTSNPN, CDR2 SVGIG (reference sequence). V gave up 1 base and J gave up 8 bases, with 13 bases separating them. An amount of RNA that ranged from roughly 0.45 to 1 ug was reverse transcribed with random hexamers. Amplification of the TCR beta CDR3 was carried out by immunoSEQ multiplex PCR, which spanned a total of 54 Vbeta and 13 Jbeta segments. TCRdb redid the calling of the immunoSEQ multiplex PCR reads with MiXCR, one entry per CDR3 protein. The sample records 150,000 to 200,000 distinct CDR3 sequences, more than 90% being singletons. This sample was included in a study of CD8 T cells in Susac syndrome. Stable or active relapsing-remitting multiple sclerosis, untreated and meeting revised McDonald criteria, defined the controls. Whole-study findings and limits: That the number of individuals in its TCR sequencing and HLA analysis was relatively small was acknowledged by the study.

The sample was CD4+ T cells from PBMCs. The sequence came from a human donor with multiple sclerosis. This chain joins TRBV30 and TRBJ2-3; perhaps TRBD1 as D (6 bases). This CDR3 reads CAWSGQDVRTQYF. The CDR3 coding sequence is TGTGCCTGGAGTGGACAGGATGTTCGTACGCAGTATTTT.